The rows below give T cell receptor beta chains drawn from one sample of a study of regulatory T cells in long-lasting Graves disease. MiXCR, applied by TCRdb to the multiplex PCR reads, yields one record per CDR3 protein. The sample lists about 440,000 distinct CDR3 sequences; roughly 15% were seen once. These sequences were also reported in another study, on T cells in Graves' hyperthyroidism and ophthalmopathy.

The starting material was peripheral blood mononuclear cells (PBMCs), obtained at new diagnosis, from a patient treated with antithyroid drugs. The origin of the receptors is a woman aged 25-40 years with Graves disease. Each CDR3 is given with its conserved first and last residue. Fields, in order: clone size, V gene, J gene, D gene, CDR3 protein, CDR3 DNA. The D gene is left open where the match is weak. Clone size, where shown, is once, few, many, or a class for clones that have expanded.

size: many
V: TRBV11-3
J: TRBJ2-1
D: NA
CDR3: CASSSGVYNEQFF
DNA: TGTGCCAGCAGCTCCGGGGTCTACAATGAGCAGTTCTTC

size: many
V: TRBV5-8
J: TRBJ1-2
D: NA
CDR3: CASSLLGQQHGYTF
DNA: TGTGCCAGCAGCTTGCTGGGGCAGCAACATGGCTACACCTTC

size: many
V: TRBV15
J: TRBJ2-5
D: NA
CDR3: CATSRDPRETQYF
DNA: TGTGCCACCAGCAGAGATCCCCGGGAGACCCAGTACTTC

size: many
V: TRBV11-2
J: TRBJ2-1
D: NA
CDR3: CASSAQVSSYNEQFF
DNA: TGTGCCAGCAGCGCGCAGGTGAGCTCCTACAATGAGCAGTTCTTC

size: many
V: TRBV6-1
J: TRBJ2-1
D: TRBD2
CDR3: CASSNPGLAGDNEQFF
DNA: TGTGCCAGCAGCAACCCGGGACTAGCGGGAGACAATGAGCAGTTCTTC

size: few
V: TRBV25-1
J: TRBJ2-1
D: TRBD2
CDR3: CASSGRRLAGVNEQFF
DNA: TGTGCCAGCAGTGGGCGGCGACTAGCGGGAGTAAATGAGCAGTTCTTC

size: NA
V: TRBV29-1
J: TRBJ2-2
D: NA
CDR3: CSVRGGYRLGTGELFF
DNA: TGCAGCGTGAGGGGGGGCTATAGGCTCGGTACCGGGGAGCTGTTTTTT

size: few
V: TRBV6-1
J: TRBJ2-5
D: NA
CDR3: CASKTGQETQYF
DNA: TGTGCCAGCAAAACAGGGCAAGAGACCCAGTACTTC

size: few
V: TRBV7-2
J: TRBJ2-7
D: NA
CDR3: CASSLGQMYEQYF
DNA: TGTGCCAGCAGCTTAGGACAGATGTACGAGCAGTACTTC

size: many
V: TRBV2
J: TRBJ1-5
D: NA
CDR3: CASLMGSGHTSLANQPQHF
DNA: TGTGCCAGCCTGATGGGGTCGGGTCATACGTCCCTAGCAAATCAGCCCCAGCATTTT

size: many
V: TRBV6-1
J: TRBJ2-2
D: NA
CDR3: CASSRRGIVTDTGELFF
DNA: TGTGCCAGCAGCCGTCGAGGGATTGTAACGGACACCGGGGAGCTGTTTTTT

size: few
V: TRBV24-1
J: TRBJ2-7
D: NA
CDR3: CATSDFGNDRIPYYTHSYEQYF
DNA: TGTGCCACCAGTGATTTTGGGAACGACAGGATCCCCTACTACACACACTCCTACGAGCAGTACTTC

size: many
V: TRBV5-5
J: TRBJ2-1
D: TRBD2
CDR3: CASSLAGGTKGDEQFF
DNA: TGTGCCAGCAGCTTGGCGGGGGGGACCAAAGGCGATGAGCAGTTCTTC

size: few
V: TRBV4-1
J: TRBJ2-6
D: TRBD1
CDR3: CASSQDGTAHSGANVLTF
DNA: TGCGCCAGCAGCCAAGATGGGACAGCCCACTCTGGGGCCAACGTCCTGACTTTC

size: many
V: TRBV6-1
J: TRBJ2-1
D: TRBD2
CDR3: CASRSPLGTSGNNEQFF
DNA: TGTGCCAGCAGGAGCCCGTTAGGGACTAGCGGGAACAATGAGCAGTTCTTC

size: many
V: TRBV6-1
J: TRBJ2-7
D: TRBD2
CDR3: CASSKGLAGYEQYF
DNA: TGTGCCAGCAGTAAAGGACTAGCGGGATACGAGCAGTACTTC

size: many
V: TRBV28
J: TRBJ2-7
D: NA
CDR3: CASSYRALKAYEQYF
DNA: TGTGCCAGCAGTTACCGGGCCCTCAAGGCCTACGAGCAGTACTTC

size: NA
V: TRBV9
J: TRBJ2-2
D: NA
CDR3: CASSVVSRGGTGELFF
DNA: TGTGCCAGCAGCGTAGTTTCGCGGGGAGGCACCGGGGAGCTGTTTTTT

size: many
V: TRBV2
J: TRBJ1-1
D: NA
CDR3: CASSAGKRTEAFF
DNA: TGTGCCAGCAGTGCAGGGAAACGGACTGAAGCTTTCTTT

size: many
V: TRBV15
J: TRBJ2-2
D: NA
CDR3: CATRVQGELFF
DNA: TGTGCCACCAGGGTCCAGGGGGAGCTGTTTTTT

size: NA
V: TRBV30
J: TRBJ2-7
D: TRBD1
CDR3: CAWNTGAYEQYF
DNA: TGTGCCTGGAACACAGGGGCCTACGAGCAGTACTTC

size: many
V: TRBV6-1
J: TRBJ2-2
D: TRBD1
CDR3: CASRLTFILRPGQVNTGELFF
DNA: TGTGCCAGCCGTCTTACGTTTATCTTACGACCGGGACAGGTAAACACCGGGGAGCTGTTTTTT

size: NA
V: TRBV12-3/TRBV12-4
J: TRBJ2-5
D: TRBD1
CDR3: CASRGTGTLQETQYF
DNA: TGTGCCAGCAGGGGGACAGGGACCTTGCAAGAGACCCAGTACTTC

size: many
V: TRBV18
J: TRBJ1-3
D: NA
CDR3: CASSHGHANSGNTIYF
DNA: TGTGCCAGCTCACATGGACACGCGAACTCTGGAAACACCATATATTTT

size: NA
V: TRBV4-1
J: TRBJ2-6
D: NA
CDR3: CASRAPNWGAISGANVLTF
DNA: TGCGCCAGCAGAGCCCCCAACTGGGGCGCTATATCTGGGGCCAACGTCCTGACTTTC

size: NA
V: TRBV14
J: TRBJ2-5
D: TRBD2
CDR3: CASSQVRLASGETQYF
DNA: TGTGCCAGCAGCCAAGTCCGACTAGCCTCAGGGGAGACCCAGTACTTC

size: many
V: TRBV6-1
J: TRBJ2-7
D: TRBD2
CDR3: CASSLGLAGDRGDWNEQYF
DNA: TGTGCCAGCAGCCTTGGACTAGCGGGAGATAGGGGGGATTGGAACGAGCAGTACTTC

size: NA
V: TRBV20-1
J: TRBJ2-7
D: NA
CDR3: CSARDDYEQYF
DNA: TGCAGTGCTAGAGATGACTACGAGCAGTACTTC

size: many
V: TRBV20-1
J: TRBJ2-7
D: NA
CDR3: CSARDQAGLQGRSSYEQYF
DNA: TGCAGTGCTAGAGATCAGGCGGGACTCCAAGGCCGAAGCTCCTACGAGCAGTACTTC

size: NA
V: TRBV12-3/TRBV12-4
J: TRBJ2-2
D: TRBD1
CDR3: CASRHRGPGELFF
DNA: TGTGCCAGCAGGCACAGGGGGCCCGGGGAGCTGTTTTTT

size: many
V: TRBV7-9
J: TRBJ2-7
D: NA
CDR3: CASSSGGKYEQYF
DNA: TGTGCCAGCTCATCTGGGGGCAAATACGAGCAGTACTTC

size: many
V: TRBV20-1
J: TRBJ2-4
D: TRBD1
CDR3: CSARDTGTGGGNIQYF
DNA: TGCAGTGCTAGAGATACCGGGACAGGGGGGGGAAACATTCAGTACTTC

size: NA
V: TRBV5-1
J: TRBJ2-7
D: NA
CDR3: CASNRGSGDEQYF
DNA: TGCGCCAGCAATCGTGGGAGCGGCGACGAGCAGTACTTC

size: many
V: TRBV7-9
J: TRBJ1-5
D: TRBD1
CDR3: CASSRGTVDQPQHF
DNA: TGTGCCAGCAGCCGCGGGACAGTTGATCAGCCCCAGCATTTT

size: many
V: TRBV28
J: TRBJ2-1
D: TRBD2
CDR3: CASRLSSGDEQFF
DNA: TGTGCCAGCAGGTTATCTAGCGGGGATGAGCAGTTCTTC

size: few
V: TRBV3-1
J: TRBJ2-3
D: NA
CDR3: CASSLGRTLTDTQYF
DNA: TGTGCCAGCAGCTTGGGGAGGACCCTCACAGATACGCAGTATTTT

size: many
V: TRBV24-1
J: TRBJ2-5
D: NA
CDR3: CATGEQETQYF
DNA: TGTGCCACCGGAGAACAAGAGACCCAGTACTTC

size: few
V: TRBV4-1
J: TRBJ2-1
D: TRBD2
CDR3: CASSQEGRTSGNNEQFF
DNA: TGCGCCAGCAGCCAAGAAGGGAGGACTAGCGGAAACAATGAGCAGTTCTTC

size: many
V: TRBV10-3
J: TRBJ1-6
D: NA
CDR3: CATGMPGEGSPLHF
DNA: TGTGCCACCGGGATGCCGGGGGAGGGTTCACCCCTCCACTTT

size: many
V: TRBV5-1
J: TRBJ2-7
D: TRBD2
CDR3: CASSLSGLDRYEQYF
DNA: TGCGCCAGCAGCTTGTCGGGACTAGACCGCTACGAGCAGTACTTC

size: few
V: TRBV20-1
J: TRBJ2-7
D: TRBD2
CDR3: CSARDPRSGSGTHEQYF
DNA: TGCAGTGCTAGAGATCCCCGTTCAGGGAGCGGGACCCACGAGCAGTACTTC

size: NA
V: TRBV4-3
J: TRBJ2-2
D: TRBD2
CDR3: CASSQDLAGGDTGELFF
DNA: TGCGCCAGCAGCCAAGATTTAGCGGGAGGGGACACCGGGGAGCTGTTTTTT

size: many
V: TRBV12-3/TRBV12-4
J: TRBJ2-4
D: TRBD2
CDR3: CASSPRGGDIQYF
DNA: TGTGCCAGCAGTCCGCGGGGGGGGGACATTCAGTACTTC

size: few
V: TRBV20-1
J: TRBJ2-1
D: NA
CDR3: CSAPRGFGHEQFF
DNA: TGCAGTGCCCCCCGGGGGTTTGGTCATGAGCAGTTCTTC

size: many
V: TRBV7-2
J: TRBJ1-1
D: TRBD1
CDR3: CASSPVIGTGMNTEAFF
DNA: TGTGCCAGCAGCCCGGTTATCGGGACAGGCATGAACACTGAAGCTTTCTTT

size: NA
V: TRBV28
J: TRBJ2-7
D: TRBD1
CDR3: CASSQEQGAYEQYF
DNA: TGTGCCAGCAGCCAAGAACAGGGGGCCTACGAGCAGTACTTC

size: many
V: TRBV28
J: TRBJ1-2
D: NA
CDR3: CASTVDRSWGYTF
DNA: TGTGCCAGCACCGTCGACAGGAGCTGGGGCTACACCTTC

size: many
V: TRBV27
J: TRBJ2-1
D: TRBD2
CDR3: CASSRHTSGRVDNEQFF
DNA: TGTGCCAGCAGTCGGCATACTAGCGGGAGGGTTGACAATGAGCAGTTCTTC

size: few
V: TRBV28
J: TRBJ1-1
D: NA
CDR3: CASSGRTTEAFF
DNA: TGTGCCAGCTCGGGCAGAACGACTGAAGCTTTCTTT

size: many
V: TRBV11-2
J: TRBJ2-1
D: TRBD2
CDR3: CASSALPGTSGYNEQFF
DNA: TGTGCCAGCAGCGCTCTCCCCGGGACTAGCGGTTACAATGAGCAGTTCTTC

size: many
V: TRBV12-3/TRBV12-4
J: TRBJ2-1
D: NA
CDR3: CASTLSNGLDNEQFF
DNA: TGTGCCAGCACACTTTCCAACGGATTGGACAATGAGCAGTTCTTC

size: many
V: TRBV14
J: TRBJ2-7
D: NA
CDR3: CASSGAYEQYF
DNA: TGTGCCAGCTCAGGAGCCTACGAGCAGTACTTC

size: once
V: TRBV7-9
J: TRBJ2-1
D: NA
CDR3: CASSLKAPGAQFF
DNA: TGTGCCAGCAGCTTAAAGGCCCCAGGCGCGCAGTTCTTC

size: many
V: TRBV29-1
J: TRBJ2-3
D: TRBD1
CDR3: CSVSPTGSEDTQYF
DNA: TGCAGCGTTTCTCCGACAGGGAGTGAAGATACGCAGTATTTT